These 6 T cell receptor beta chains share one sample of origin, sequenced in a study of T cell repertoires in cytomegalovirus infection. One entry per CDR3 protein, called by TCRdb with MiXCR from the reads. The sample has about 490,000 distinct CDR3 sequences, 16% seen once. Sequenced: CD8+ T cells from PBMCs. Receptors originate from a human donor in good health (CMV status not recorded). Some clones in this sample may be carry-over from other donors' samples.

This clonotype came up a few times. The rearrangement joins TRBV19 to TRBJ2-2; D is undetermined. Germline values: CDR1 LNHDA, CDR2 SQIVND (reference sequence). V dropped 7 bases and J dropped 0 bases, with 9 bases sitting between them. The CDR3 totals 14 residues. As DNA, the CDR3 is TGTGCCAGTAAGGACGTCGCGAACACCGGGGAGCTGTTTTTT. It translates to CASKDVANTGELFF.

This clonotype has ten or more counts. This chain connects TRBV12-3 or TRBV12-4 to TRBJ1-1; D may be TRBD1 (5 bases). V shed 5 bases and J shed 1 base, with 17 bases lying between them. This CDR3 has 16 residues. The CDR3 region is CASSRLEEGWNTEAFF. CDR3 DNA: TGTGCCAGCAGTCGCCTGGAGGAGGGGTGGAACACTGAAGCTTTCTTT.

V gene TRBV27 combines with J gene TRBJ1-2; no clear D. Germline CDR1 MNHEY, CDR2 SMNVEV (reference sequence). Trimming took off 6 bases at V and 0 bases at J, with 11 bases between the two ends. This CDR3 is 14 amino acids long. In DNA form, the CDR3 reads TGTGCCAGCAGGGCGACCGACGCTAACTATGGCTACACCTTC. It encodes CASRATDANYGYTF.

The chain couples TRBV19 to TRBJ2-3; D is unclear. The CDR3 runs to 13 residues. Germline V lookup: CDR1 LNHDA, CDR2 SQIVND (reference sequence). Between the trimmed V and J ends, which lost 5 bases and 2 bases, there was a span of 8 bases. The CDR3 DNA follows: TGTGCCAGTAGTTGGAGCCTCACAGATACGCAGTATTTT. Encoded protein: CASSWSLTDTQYF.

This clonotype came up a few times. J is TRBJ1-3 and V is TRBV12-3 or TRBV12-4; the D is unclear. The CDR3 contains 13 residues. Trimming shortened V by 10 bases and J by 0 bases, and 10 bases separated the two germline ends. CDR3 DNA: TGTGCCATGGAGAGGAACTCTGGAAACACCATATATTTT. The encoded protein is CAMERNSGNTIYF.

The chain has TRBV5-1 and TRBJ1-2, with D possibly being TRBD1 (5 bases). V was clipped by 4 bases and J by 8 bases, with 12 bases between them. Germline CDR1 and CDR2: SGHRS and YFSETQ. The CDR3 is made up of 12 amino acids. The CDR3: CASSDGHQGYTF. The CDR3 coding sequence is TGCGCCAGCAGCGACGGACATCAGGGCTACACCTTC. Full variable domain (rest looked up from reference TRBV5-1 and TRBJ1-2): KAGVTQTPRYLIKTRGQQVTLSCSPISGHRSVSWYQQTPGQGLQFLFEYFSETQRNKGNFPGRFSGRQFSNSRSEMNVSTLELGDSALYLCASSDGHQGYTFGSGTRLTVV.